The clone carrying this TCR beta chain was seen ten or more times. Its antigen is currently unknown. V dropped 2 bases and J dropped 3 bases, with 2 bases sitting between them. CDR3 length: 12 residues. Germline CDR1 SEHNR, CDR2 FQNEAQ (reference sequence). The source of the sample is a study of T cell repertoires in cytomegalovirus infection. Overall study context: As its CMV epitopes, the study selected recently identified HLA-C-restricted and well-studied HLA-B-restricted targets. Both CMV infection and a matching HLA type were indicated by public TCR beta signatures. Study-wide results and caveats: Frequencies of public TCR beta families were cumulated, and this identified carriers of CMV plus the relevant HLA.

TCRdb reprocessed the reads with MiXCR, giving one entry per CDR3 protein. Of around 750,000 distinct CDR3 sequences listed, 32% are singletons. The chain carries TRBV7-9 and TRBJ2-1; D gene ambiguous. The sample was cultured CD8+ T cells from PBMCs, taken from culture after CMV antigen stimulation. The source is a human donor in good health (CMV status not recorded). Some clones in this sample may be carry-over from other donors' samples. CDR3 sequence: CASSLIYNEQFF. In DNA form, the CDR3 reads TGTGCCAGCAGCTTAATCTACAATGAGCAGTTCTTC.